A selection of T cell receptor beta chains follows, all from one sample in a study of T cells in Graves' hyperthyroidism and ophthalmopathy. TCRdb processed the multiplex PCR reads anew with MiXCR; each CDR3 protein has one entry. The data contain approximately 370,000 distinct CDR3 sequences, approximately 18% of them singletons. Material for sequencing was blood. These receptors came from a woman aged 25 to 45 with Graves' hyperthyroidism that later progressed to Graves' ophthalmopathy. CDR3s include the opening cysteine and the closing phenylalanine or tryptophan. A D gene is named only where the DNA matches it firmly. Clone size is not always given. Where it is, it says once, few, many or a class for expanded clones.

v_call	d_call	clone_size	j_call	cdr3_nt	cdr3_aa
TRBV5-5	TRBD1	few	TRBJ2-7	TGTGCCAGCAGCTATCAAAGGGACAGAACCTACGAGCAGTACTTC	CASSYQRDRTYEQYF
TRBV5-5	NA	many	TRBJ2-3	TGTGCCAGCAGGCAGTTCCTAGGGGACACAGATACGCAGTATTTT	CASRQFLGDTDTQYF
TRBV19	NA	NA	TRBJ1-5	TGTGCCAGTCACGGAACGGCCCGCTCCACTCAGCCCCAGCATTTT	CASHGTARSTQPQHF
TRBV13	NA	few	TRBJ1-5	TGTGCCAGCAGCTTCGCAGGAGGGAACCAGCCCCAGCATTTT	CASSFAGGNQPQHF
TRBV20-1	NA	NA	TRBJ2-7	TGCAGTGCTAAAAGGCCCGGGTCTATTGAGGAGCAGTACTTC	CSAKRPGSIEEQYF
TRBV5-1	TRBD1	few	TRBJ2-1	TGCGCCAGCAGCTCGGAATACAGGGGAAATGAGCAGTTCTTC	CASSSEYRGNEQFF
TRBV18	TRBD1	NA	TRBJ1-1	TGTGCCAGCTCACTCTACCGGACAGGGGATAACACTGAAGCTTTCTTT	CASSLYRTGDNTEAFF
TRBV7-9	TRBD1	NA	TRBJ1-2	TGTGCCAGCAGTCTCGAAATGACAGGGACCTATGGCTACACCTTC	CASSLEMTGTYGYTF
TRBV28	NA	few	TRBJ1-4	TGTGCCAGTAGCACGAACCGCGAAAAACTGTTTTTT	CASSTNREKLFF
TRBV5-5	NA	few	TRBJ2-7	TGTGCCAGCAGGACTCCCGGGCCGAAAGACTACGAGCAGTACTTC	CASRTPGPKDYEQYF
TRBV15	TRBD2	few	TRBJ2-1	TGTGCCACCAGCAGAGTCCGACTAGCGGGAGACAATGAGCAGTTCTTC	CATSRVRLAGDNEQFF
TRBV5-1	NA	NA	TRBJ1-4	TGCGCCAGCAGCTTGGCCGGACAGTATGCAACTAATGAAAAACTGTTTTTT	CASSLAGQYATNEKLFF
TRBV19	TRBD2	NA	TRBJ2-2	TGTGCCAGTAGTATGTTACTAGCGGTAAACACCGGGGAGCTGTTTTTT	CASSMLLAVNTGELFF
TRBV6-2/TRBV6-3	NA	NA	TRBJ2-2	TGTGCCAGCACCCATTCGGTCGCCGGGGAGCTGTTTTTT	CASTHSVAGELFF
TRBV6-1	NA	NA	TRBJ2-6	TGTGCCAGCAGCATGAGCCCCCGGTGGGCCAACGTCCTGACTTTC	CASSMSPRWANVLTF
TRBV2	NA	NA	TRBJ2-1	TGTGCCAGCAGTGAAAGGGGACCACAGGGTAACGAGCAGTTCTTC	CASSERGPQGNEQFF
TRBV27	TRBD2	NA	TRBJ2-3	TGTGCCAGCAGTTTATGGATCGGGGGGGTCACAGATACGCAGTATTTT	CASSLWIGGVTDTQYF
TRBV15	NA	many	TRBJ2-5	TGTGCCACCAGCAGAGATATGGGGCAAGAGACCCAGTACTTC	CATSRDMGQETQYF
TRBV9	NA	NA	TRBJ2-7	TGTGCCAGCAGCGCCCCACAGGGAAGGGAGCAGTACTTC	CASSAPQGREQYF
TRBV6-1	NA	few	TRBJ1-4	TGTGCCAGCAGTGAAGCTAGGGGGGGAATCGAAAAACTGTTTTTT	CASSEARGGIEKLFF
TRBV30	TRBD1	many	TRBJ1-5	TGTGCCTGGACTTCAGACAGGGGAAGCAATCAGCCCCAGCATTTT	CAWTSDRGSNQPQHF
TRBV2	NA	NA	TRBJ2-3	TGTGCCACCCCCCGACCAGAGGGGCGCACAGATACGCAGTATTTT	CATPRPEGRTDTQYF
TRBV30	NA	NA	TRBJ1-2	TGTGCCTGGAGTAAAGGGGCCTCATTTAACTATGGCTACACCTTC	CAWSKGASFNYGYTF
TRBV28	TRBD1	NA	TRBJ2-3	TGTGCCAGCAGTTCCTCGTGGAAGGAGCGGGACAGGGGGCGGGATACGCAGTATTTT	CASSSSWKERDRGRDTQYF
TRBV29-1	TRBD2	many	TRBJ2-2	TGCAGCGTTAATCGGCGGGGGACCGGGGAGCTGTTTTTT	CSVNRRGTGELFF
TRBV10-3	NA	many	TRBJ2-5	TGTGCCAGCAGTTGGGGGGCGGATGGAGAGACCCAGTACTTC	CASSWGADGETQYF
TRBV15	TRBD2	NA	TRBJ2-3	TGTGCCACCAGCAGAGATCTAGCGGGAGGGCCGAAAGATACGCAGTATTTT	CATSRDLAGGPKDTQYF
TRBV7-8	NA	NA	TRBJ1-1	TGTGCCAGCACCACCGCACCTTGGGGAAGAACTGAAGCTTTCTTT	CASTTAPWGRTEAFF
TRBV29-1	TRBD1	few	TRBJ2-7	TGCAGCGTTGACGGTGGGACAGAATCCTACGAGCAGTACTTC	CSVDGGTESYEQYF